The 11 T cell receptor beta chains listed next were all sequenced from one sample in a study of cytomegalovirus exposure and HLA in healthy donors. Amplification used 60 Vbeta primers and 13 Jbeta primers. Data came from immunoSEQ multiplex PCR; TCRdb stores just in-frame clones and leaves some out. This table has around 150,000 clones, approximately 81% appearing once. Sample: PBMCs. Every receptor here comes from a man aged 18 to 35 in good health and CMV-seropositive.

V is TRBV6-5 and J is TRBJ1-2, with D possibly being TRBD1 (5 bases). V was shortened by 5 bases and J by 4 bases, with 8 bases between the two germline ends. The CDR3 runs 12 residues. Germline CDR1 MNHEY, CDR2 SVGAGI. CDR3 coding DNA: TGTGCCAGCAGTGACAGTCGCTATGGCTACACCTTC. It specifies CASSDSRYGYTF.

V usage is TRBV30 and J usage is TRBJ1-3, with D tentatively TRBD1 (6 bases). Per the germline V gene, CDR1 is GTSNPN and CDR2 is SVGIG (reference sequence). V was shortened by 0 bases and J by 8 bases, with 14 bases between the two germline ends. This CDR3 has 14 amino acids. CDR3 sequence (DNA): TGTGCCTGGAGTGTCTGGGAAAACAGGGACACCATATATTTT. Translation: CAWSVWENRDTIYF.

This rearrangement joins TRBV7-9 to TRBJ2-4; D may be TRBD2 (5 bases). CDR1 and CDR2 (germline): SEHNR, FQNEAQ (reference sequence). The CDR3 runs 13 residues. V lost 5 bases to trimming and J lost 5 bases, with 10 bases between them. The CDR3 sequence is CASSVPLENIQYF. As DNA, the CDR3 is TGTGCCAGCAGCGTCCCACTAGAAAACATTCAGTACTTC.

This sequence joins TRBV6-5 and TRBJ1-1; the D is unclear. The CDR3 has 15 residues. V lost 0 bases and J lost 0, with 8 bases in between. The germline V gene encodes CDR1 MNHEY and CDR2 SVGAGI. CDR3 amino acids: CASSYSAGLNTEAFF. The CDR3 DNA sequence: TGTGCCAGCAGTTACTCGGCAGGATTGAACACTGAAGCTTTCTTT.

This rearrangement joins TRBV7-3 to TRBJ2-4; TRBD1 matches at 8 bases. V gave up 3 bases and J gave up 2 bases; unmatched junction bases: 6. Germline assignment: CDR1 SGHTA and CDR2 FQGTGA. This CDR3 contains 16 residues. This CDR3 reads CASSFSGGTTKNIQYF. For the CDR3, the DNA is TGTGCCAGCAGCTTTTCAGGGGGCACAACCAAAAACATTCAGTACTTC.

This clone was counted once. The gene calls are TRBV5-1 and TRBJ2-5, with D perhaps TRBD2 (7 bases). CDR1 and CDR2 from the germline V gene are SGHRS and YFSETQ. Trimming shortened V by 7 bases and J by 4 bases, and 20 bases separated the two germline ends. The CDR3 covers 15 residues. The CDR3 DNA reads TGCGCCAGCGGTACGGGGGGCCCTGGAGTAGAGACCCAGTACTTC. Protein sequence: CASGTGGPGVETQYF.

The V gene is TRBV6-5, the J gene TRBJ2-2; possible D gene TRBD2, 5 bases. The V gene lost 10 bases and the J gene lost 3 bases, with 12 bases spanning the gap. The CDR3 is 13 residues long. CDR1 and CDR2 from the germline V gene are MNHEY and SVGAGI. CDR3 loop: CAISPGYTGELFF. DNA of the CDR3: TGTGCCATCTCCCCGGGGTACACCGGGGAGCTGTTTTTT.

This clone was observed a few times. This CDR3 reads CASSHRKGQPDNEQFF. The CDR3 DNA reads TGTGCCAGCAGCCACAGAAAGGGACAGCCAGACAATGAGCAGTTCTTC. This chain connects TRBV7-2 to TRBJ2-1; 7 bases line up with TRBD1. In germline, CDR1 is SGHTA, CDR2 FQGNSA. J was trimmed by 5 bases and V by 5 bases; bases with no gene match: 12. This CDR3 has 16 amino acids.

This clone was observed a single time. This chain uses TRBV11-2 with TRBJ2-3; unclear D gene. The CDR3 length is 12 residues. V was clipped by 4 bases and J by 12 bases, with 14 bases between them. Germline CDR1 and CDR2: SGHAT and FQNNGV. DNA of the CDR3: TGTGCCAGCAGCTCACTCCCCCCAAGACAGTATTTT. Translation: CASSSLPPRQYF.

The gene calls are TRBV9 and TRBJ2-3; weak D call: TRBD2 (7 bases). The CDR3 totals 16 residues. V shed 1 base and J shed 4 bases, with 16 bases lying between them. Per the germline V gene, CDR1 is SGDLS and CDR2 is YYNGEE. In DNA form, the CDR3 reads TGTGCCAGCAGCGTATCTGGAGGGGGGGCCCCAGATACGCAGTATTTT. Its protein is CASSVSGGGAPDTQYF.

The chain recombines TRBV4-3 with TRBJ1-2, with 7 bases that match TRBD1. CDR1 and CDR2 (germline): LGHNA, YSLEER. V was clipped by 4 bases and J by 7 bases; unmatched bases: 12. CDR3 length: 15 residues. CDR3 DNA: TGCGCCAGCAGCCGGGAACAAGGGGGCGCCGGTGGCTACACCTTC. Protein product: CASSREQGGAGGYTF.